The 21 T cell receptor beta chains below come from one sample, sequenced in a study of a mutant IDH1 vaccine in newly diagnosed glioma. Time point denoted: week 47, end of study. All doses held 300 ug of mutant IDH1 20-mer peptide, with topical imiquimod. Assay used: immunoSEQ multiplex PCR; TCRdb lists only in-frame clones, some missing. The sample has roughly 86,000 clones; 80% to 90% are singletons. Antigens for these TCRs are unknown. Material: PBMCs, obtained from a glioma patient whose treatment included an IDH1 peptide vaccine. The receptors originated from a man aged 35-49 years with glioma.

J is TRBJ2-5 and V is TRBV5-4; D uncertain. The CDR3 runs to 13 residues. Trimming stripped 1 base from V and 12 bases from J, with 16 bases between. Germline CDR1 SGHNT, CDR2 YYREEE (reference sequence). DNA for the CDR3: TGTGCCAGCAGCTTGCCGGAACCGGGCAAGGAGTACTTC. Protein product: CASSLPEPGKEYF.

This clone has a single count. V and J are TRBV10-3 and TRBJ2-1, with 8 bases fitting TRBD2. Unmatched junction bases numbered 7, after V lost 4 bases and J lost 5 bases. The CDR3 is 15 amino acids. Germline loops: CDR1 ENHRY, CDR2 SYGVKD. The CDR3 loop reads CAISVTRGGNNEQFF. The CDR3 coding sequence is TGTGCCATCAGTGTTACCCGGGGGGGGAACAATGAGCAGTTCTTC.

V usage is TRBV11-2 and J usage is TRBJ1-5, with D possibly being TRBD1 (5 bases). Germline V CDR1 and CDR2: SGHAT, FQNNGV. V gave up 1 base and J gave up 7 bases, with 8 bases separating them. The CDR3 runs 13 residues. CDR3: CASSLAGRQPQHF. The CDR3 nucleotides read TGTGCCAGCAGCTTAGCAGGGCGGCAGCCCCAGCATTTT.

J is TRBJ1-2 and V is TRBV18; 8 bases agree with TRBD1. Trimming at V came to 3 bases and at J to 0 bases, leaving 9 bases not matched to a gene. The CDR3 consists of 17 residues. CDR1 is KGHSH and CDR2 is LQKENI in the germline V gene. Here the CDR3 reads CASSPTGDPITNYGYTF. In DNA, the CDR3 is TGTGCCAGCTCACCGACAGGGGACCCAATTACTAACTATGGCTACACCTTC.

The chain has TRBV9 and TRBJ1-5; 7 bases agree with TRBD1. The CDR3 spans 16 residues. Looked up from germline, CDR1 is SGDLS and CDR2 is YYNGEE. Trimming removed 0 bases from V and 4 bases from J; junction bases left unmatched: 7. CDR3 coding DNA: TGTGCCAGCAGCGTAGATATAGGGGACAGAAATCAGCCCCAGCATTTT. Amino acid sequence: CASSVDIGDRNQPQHF.

This clone was counted a few times. This chain connects TRBV23-1 to TRBJ2-5; D remains unclear. TRBV23-1 is classed as an ORF, of uncertain function. This CDR3 is built from 16 residues. The CDR3 loop reads CATSEQLPYRQETQYF. The CDR3 DNA reads TGCGCAACCTCGGAACAGCTCCCATACCGGCAAGAGACCCAGTACTTC.

The V and J genes are TRBV11-2 and TRBJ2-7, with 7 bases matching TRBD2. The CDR3 runs 15 residues. With 3 bases clipped from V and 3 bases from J, the junction kept 8 bases outside the gene matches. Germline V CDR1 and CDR2: SGHAT, FQNNGV. The CDR3 sequence is CASSLTGTKSYEQYF. As DNA, the CDR3 is TGTGCCAGCAGCTTGACCGGGACTAAAAGCTACGAGCAGTACTTC.

The chain has TRBV7-9 and TRBJ2-7, with D perhaps matching TRBD1 (5 bases). The germline V and J ends were trimmed by 1 base and 1 base, with 11 bases remaining between them. Germline CDR1 reads SEHNR; CDR2 reads FQNEAQ (reference sequence). The CDR3 runs to 15 residues. CDR3 DNA: TGTGCCAGCAGCTTAGTAACAGGACCATCCTACGAGCAGTACTTC. It translates to CASSLVTGPSYEQYF.

The sample holds a few counts of this clone. The V gene is TRBV11-3, the J gene TRBJ2-5; 11 bases match TRBD2. V gave up 5 bases and J gave up 5 bases; unmatched junction bases: 4. Germline-derived CDR1 and CDR2 are SGHNT and YENEEA. This CDR3 comprises 14 residues. The CDR3 protein is CASSGSGRGETQYF. In nucleotides, the CDR3 is TGTGCCAGCAGCGGTAGCGGGAGGGGCGAGACCCAGTACTTC.

This chain uses TRBV5-6 with TRBJ1-5; unclear D gene. V lost 0 bases and J lost 1, with 5 bases in between. The CDR3 covers 14 residues. Germline CDR1 SGHDT, CDR2 YYEEEE. CDR3 DNA sequence: TGTGCCAGCAGCTTGGTGGACAGCAATCAGCCCCAGCATTTT. Protein product: CASSLVDSNQPQHF.

The V call is TRBV19, the J call TRBJ2-7, with D possibly matching TRBD1 (6 bases). Germline V lookup: CDR1 LNHDA, CDR2 SQIVND (reference sequence). Trimming took 1 base from V and 4 from J, leaving 8 bases between them. CDR3 length: 13 amino acids. CDR3 DNA sequence: TGTGCCAGTAGTATAGTCAGGGGATACGAGCAGTACTTC. Encoded protein: CASSIVRGYEQYF.

This clone was seen just once. This chain connects TRBV5-1 to TRBJ2-3; TRBD2 aligns across 7 bases. The germline V gene has CDR1 SGHRS and CDR2 YFSETQ. Germline trimming cut 0 bases from V and 6 bases from J; bases unmatched to any gene: 4. This CDR3 spans 14 amino acids. The CDR3: CASSLGARGDTQYF. CDR3 sequence (DNA): TGCGCCAGCAGCTTGGGGGCGCGGGGGGATACGCAGTATTTT.

The genes are TRBV15 and TRBJ2-3, with D possibly TRBD2 on 6 matching bases. Germline loops: CDR1 LNHNV, CDR2 YYDKDF (reference sequence). The CDR3 contains 19 residues. V lost 2 bases, J lost 2 bases, and 23 bases lay in between. For the CDR3, the DNA is TGTGCCACCAGCAGACGCAACCTAGGACGGCGGGGACCCACAGATACGCAGTATTTT. Protein: CATSRRNLGRRGPTDTQYF.

Here the CDR3 DNA reads TGTGCCAGCAGTGAGGGACAGGGGGCGGATGAGCAGTTCTTC. Its protein is CASSEGQGADEQFF. The V call is TRBV2, the J call TRBJ2-1, with 12 bases aligning to TRBD1. The CDR3 consists of 14 residues. CDR1 is SNHLY, CDR2 FYNNEI, per germline. The trim removed 3 bases at V and 8 bases at J, leaving 2 bases unmatched.

This clone was observed a handful of times. The V and J genes are TRBV7-9 and TRBJ2-7, with D unresolved. Trimming removed 11 bases from V and 2 bases from J, with 16 bases in between. This CDR3 has 13 residues. Germline-derived CDR1 and CDR2 are SEHNR and FQNEAQ (reference sequence). The CDR3 coding sequence is TGTGCCGGAACCACCCTAACGGCCTACGAGCAGTACTTC. It is translated as CAGTTLTAYEQYF.

V usage is TRBV15 and J usage is TRBJ1-4; no reliable D call. Trimming pared 3 bases from V and 5 bases from J, leaving 10 bases between. Germline V gives CDR1 LNHNV, CDR2 YYDKDF (reference sequence). The CDR3 has 14 amino acids. CDR3 region: CATSSARENEKLFF. The CDR3 DNA reads TGTGCCACCAGCAGTGCAAGGGAGAATGAAAAACTGTTTTTT.

V and J are TRBV7-9 and TRBJ1-3, with TRBD1 identical over 9 bases. CDR3 size: 16 residues. The ends lost 4 bases at V and 5 bases at J; junction bases unmatched: 9. Germline lookup yields CDR1 SEHNR and CDR2 FQNEAQ (reference sequence). CDR3 sequence: CASSSSRDRDRNTIYF. The DNA for the CDR3 is TGTGCCAGCAGCTCGAGCCGGGACAGGGACAGAAACACCATATATTTT.

The J gene is TRBJ2-1, the V gene TRBV7-2, with 7 nucleotides matching TRBD2. The germline V gene encodes CDR1 SGHTA and CDR2 FQGNSA. Losses at the gene ends were 3 bases for V and 7 bases for J; bases not matched to a gene: 12. This CDR3 has 16 amino acids. This chain's CDR3 is CASSFKSGTPGNEQFF. As DNA, the CDR3 is TGTGCCAGCAGCTTCAAGAGCGGGACCCCTGGGAATGAGCAGTTCTTC.

The chain couples TRBV7-8 to TRBJ1-2, with 10 nucleotides matching TRBD1. J gave up 5 bases and V 5 bases, and 5 bases lay outside the gene matches. The CDR3 extends over 14 amino acids. The germline V gene has CDR1 SGHVS and CDR2 FQNEAQ. The chain's CDR3 is CASSPTGGIYGYTF. CDR3 in DNA: TGTGCCAGCAGCCCGACAGGGGGCATATATGGCTACACCTTC.

The rearrangement uses TRBV6-1 and TRBJ1-2, with 9 bases that match TRBD1. V lost 0 bases, J lost 6 bases, and 11 bases stayed unmatched. The CDR3 is 17 residues long. Germline-derived CDR1 and CDR2 are MNHNS and SASEGT. The chain's CDR3 is CASSEALLTGGLDGYTF. Here the CDR3 DNA reads TGTGCCAGCAGTGAAGCGCTTTTAACAGGGGGCTTGGATGGCTACACCTTC.

The chain uses TRBV4-3 and TRBJ2-5, with 16 positions matching TRBD2. Unmatched junction bases numbered 7, after V lost 3 bases and J lost 0 bases. This CDR3 comprises 19 residues. Germline CDR1 reads LGHNA; CDR2 reads YSLEER. CDR3 sequence (DNA): TGCGCCAGCAGCCAGGGGGGACTAGCGGGAGGGAAGTACCAAGAGACCCAGTACTTC. Amino acids: CASSQGGLAGGKYQETQYF.